Each of the 9 T cell receptor beta chains below was sequenced from the same sample in a study of T cell clusters in autoimmune cytopenias. Multiplex touch-down PCR amplified TRB using TRB-A and TRB-B pools in one tube. Reprocessing the multiplex PCR reads, TCRdb reports a single entry for every CDR3 protein and omits DNA. The table for this sample gives roughly 1,000 distinct CDR3 sequences. TRB amplification used approximately 250 ng of peripheral blood genomic DNA. The same specimen was also included in a second study, on T cell repertoires in aging, cancer and after chemotherapy.

Sequences were obtained from peripheral blood. The receptors here all came from a human donor in good health.

The V and J genes are TRBV11-2 and TRBJ2-5; TCRdb returns TRBD2, unconfirmable since there is no DNA. The CDR3 loop spans 19 amino acids. CDR1 is SGHAT, CDR2 FQNNGV, per germline. The CDR3 region is CASSSPWTSGKWSQETQYF.

This clonotype shows up as medium-sized (0.01 to 0.1%) by frequency. V usage is TRBV12-3 or TRBV12-4 and J usage is TRBJ2-7; lacking DNA, the TRBD2 call made by TCRdb goes unchecked. The CDR3 sequence is 14 residues long. This CDR3 is CASSLGALSYEQYF.

By frequency, this clonotype is medium-sized. V is TRBV10-3 and J is TRBJ2-7; TCRdb's D gene call, TRBD1, goes unchecked for lack of DNA. The CDR3 is 17 amino acids. Germline assignment: CDR1 ENHRY and CDR2 SYGVKD. CDR3 amino acids: CAISEVKPGTSPYEQYF.

The chain recombines TRBV6-5 with TRBJ1-1; TCRdb proposes TRBD1, but this gene call is untestable without DNA. The CDR3 has 14 residues. Germline CDR1 reads MNHEY; CDR2 reads SVGAGI. This chain's CDR3 is CASRSGTGDTEAFF.

Its frequency marks this clonotype as medium-sized. The CDR3 sequence is CASSSGLAGDTQYF. The chain couples TRBV5-5 to TRBJ2-3; no DNA is available, so the TRBD2 call from TCRdb remains unchecked. The CDR3 extends over 14 amino acids. Germline V gives CDR1 SGHKS, CDR2 YYEKEE (reference sequence).

This CDR3 reads CASSVGGSAHQETQYF. V usage is TRBV9 and J usage is TRBJ2-5; TCRdb's D gene call, TRBD2, goes unchecked for lack of DNA. CDR1 and CDR2 (germline): SGDLS, YYNGEE. The CDR3 runs 16 residues.

The chain is built from TRBV10-2 and TRBJ2-7; TCRdb lists TRBD2, though no DNA is available to test this call. CDR3 size: 15 residues. Germline V lookup: CDR1 WSHSY, CDR2 SAAADI. This CDR3 is CASSVKLAGAVEQYF.

In terms of frequency, this clonotype is medium-sized. V usage is TRBV20-1 and J usage is TRBJ2-3; TCRdb outputs TRBD2, but without DNA this stays unchecked. The CDR3 length is 17 residues. CDR1 and CDR2 from the germline V gene are DFQATT and SNEGSKA (reference sequence). CDR3 amino acids: CSAREPSGRGGTDTQYF.

By frequency, this clonotype registers medium-sized (0.01 to 0.1%). V and J are TRBV20-1 and TRBJ1-5. Germline-derived CDR1 and CDR2 are DFQATT and SNEGSKA (reference sequence). This CDR3 spans 12 amino acids. CDR3 amino acids: CSALSGDQPQHF.